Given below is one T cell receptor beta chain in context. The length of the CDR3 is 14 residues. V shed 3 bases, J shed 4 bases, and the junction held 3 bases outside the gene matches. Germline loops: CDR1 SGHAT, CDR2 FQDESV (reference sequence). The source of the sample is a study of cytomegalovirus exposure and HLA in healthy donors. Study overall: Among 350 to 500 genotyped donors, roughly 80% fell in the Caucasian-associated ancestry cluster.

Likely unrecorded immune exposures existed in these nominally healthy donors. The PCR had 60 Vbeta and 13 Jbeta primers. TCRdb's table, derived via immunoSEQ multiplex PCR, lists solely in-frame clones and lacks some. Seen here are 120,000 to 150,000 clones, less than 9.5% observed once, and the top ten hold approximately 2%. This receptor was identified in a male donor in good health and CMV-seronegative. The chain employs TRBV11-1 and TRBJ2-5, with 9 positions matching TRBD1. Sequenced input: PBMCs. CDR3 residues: CASSFGQGRETQYF. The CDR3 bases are TGTGCCAGCAGCTTCGGACAGGGGAGAGAGACCCAGTACTTC.